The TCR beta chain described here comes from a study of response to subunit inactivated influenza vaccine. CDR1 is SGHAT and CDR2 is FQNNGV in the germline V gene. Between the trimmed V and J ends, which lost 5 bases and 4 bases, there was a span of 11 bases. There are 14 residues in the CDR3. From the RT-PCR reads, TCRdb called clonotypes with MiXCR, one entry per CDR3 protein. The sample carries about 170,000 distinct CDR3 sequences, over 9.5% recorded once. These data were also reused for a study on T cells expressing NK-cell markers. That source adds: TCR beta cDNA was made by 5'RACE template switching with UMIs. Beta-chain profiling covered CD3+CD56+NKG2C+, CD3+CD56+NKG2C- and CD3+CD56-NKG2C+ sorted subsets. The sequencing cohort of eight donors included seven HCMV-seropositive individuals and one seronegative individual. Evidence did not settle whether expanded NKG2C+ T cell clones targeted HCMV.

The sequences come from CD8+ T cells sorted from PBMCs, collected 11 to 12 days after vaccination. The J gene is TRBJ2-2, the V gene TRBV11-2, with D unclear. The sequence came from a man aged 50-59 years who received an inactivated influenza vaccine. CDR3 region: CASSLYGSTGELFF. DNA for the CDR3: TGTGCCAGCAGCCTTTACGGGTCCACCGGGGAGCTGTTTTTT.